A selection of T cell receptor beta chains follows, all from one sample in a study of blood T cell repertoires in COVID-19. This table comes from immunoSEQ multiplex PCR, and its TCRdb copy is limited to in-frame clones, with some not included. Altogether around 370,000 clones are present, 88% being singletons, with the ten largest covering 7% to 8%. The sequenced sample was peripheral blood. The receptor source for this set is a woman between 70 and 85 years old with COVID-19, enrolled during active disease. Each CDR3 is given with its conserved first and last residue. A D gene is named only where the DNA matches it firmly. Rows give clone size only sometimes, using once, few, many, or a class for an expanded clone.

.	.	TRBJ1-2	TRBV6-5	CASSPGLSGYGYTF	TGTGCCAGCAGTCCGGGCCTCTCGGGGTATGGCTACACCTTC
TRBD2	many	TRBJ2-3	TRBV3-1/TRBV3-2	CLKRLAGADTQYF	TGTCTAAAAAGACTAGCGGGGGCAGATACGCAGTATTTT
.	.	TRBJ1-5	TRBV24-1	CATSDRVAQPQHF	TGTGCCACCAGTGACAGGGTGGCTCAGCCCCAGCATTTT
.	.	TRBJ1-1	TRBV5-4	CASSLDSRNTEAFF	TGTGCCAGCAGCTTGGACTCGCGCAACACTGAAGCTTTCTTT
.	.	TRBJ2-7	TRBV14	CASSRNLGGYEQYF	TGTGCCAGCAGCCGAAACCTCGGGGGCTACGAGCAGTACTTC
TRBD2	.	TRBJ2-3	TRBV6-1	CASSEWAGGSTDTQYF	TGTGCCAGCAGTGAATGGGCGGGGGGTTCCACAGATACGCAGTATTTT
.	.	TRBJ2-3	TRBV27	CASSSTGEGTDTQYF	TGTGCCAGCAGTTCCACAGGGGAGGGCACAGATACGCAGTATTTT
.	.	TRBJ2-3	TRBV20-1	CSAMPEATQYF	TGCAGTGCTATGCCCGAGGCTACGCAGTATTTT
.	.	TRBJ1-1	TRBV4-2	CASSQDWAGKAFF	TGTGCCAGCAGCCAAGATTGGGCAGGGAAAGCTTTCTTT
.	.	TRBJ2-5	TRBV9	CASSVGGNSGETQYF	TGTGCCAGCAGCGTAGGAGGCAATTCGGGAGAGACCCAGTACTTC
.	.	TRBJ1-2	TRBV5-8	CASSFFRDISNYGYTF	TGTGCCAGCAGCTTCTTCCGGGACATAAGCAACTATGGCTACACCTTC
.	.	TRBJ2-1	TRBV7-3	CASSTRVSNEQFF	TGTGCCAGCAGCACGCGGGTCTCCAATGAGCAGTTCTTC
.	.	TRBJ2-1	TRBV13	CASSLGQENYNEQFF	TGTGCCAGCAGCTTAGGGCAGGAAAACTACAATGAGCAGTTCTTC
.	.	TRBJ2-7	TRBV18	CASSPGEKLASLGEQYF	TGTGCCAGCTCACCGGGGGAAAAACTAGCTAGCCTTGGCGAGCAGTACTTC
.	.	TRBJ2-7	TRBV6-5	CASSGYYEQYF	TGTGCCAGCTCAGGGTACTACGAGCAGTACTTC
TRBD2	.	TRBJ2-1	TRBV9	CASSVEGTRRGEQFF	TGTGCCAGCAGCGTAGAGGGGACTAGGAGGGGTGAGCAGTTCTTC
TRBD2	.	TRBJ2-5	TRBV19	CATAGARETQYF	TGTGCCACTGCGGGAGCGAGGGAGACCCAGTACTTC
.	.	TRBJ2-6	TRBV6-6	CASSYLTGAGANVLTF	TGTGCCAGCAGTTACTTGACAGGTGCTGGGGCCAACGTCCTGACTTTC
.	.	TRBJ1-2	TRBV6-4	CAQGGYTF	TGTGCCCAGGGCGGCTACACCTTC
.	.	TRBJ1-6	TRBV18	CASSPVGGSRNSPLHF	TGTGCCAGCTCACCGGTCGGAGGGAGTAGGAATTCACCCCTCCACTTT
.	few	TRBJ1-1	TRBV19	CASSIAREGTEAFF	TGTGCCAGTAGTATAGCCCGGGAGGGCACTGAAGCTTTCTTT
.	.	TRBJ1-2	TRBV18	CASSPEGYGYTF	TGTGCCAGCTCACCGGAGGGGTACGGCTACACCTTC
TRBD2	.	TRBJ2-5	TRBV7-2	CASSLGVGLGIETQYF	TGTGCCAGCAGCTTAGGAGTGGGACTAGGAATAGAGACCCAGTACTTC
TRBD1	.	TRBJ1-2	TRBV19	CAVIEGQGAIYGYTF	TGTGCCGTAATAGAGGGACAGGGGGCAATCTATGGCTACACCTTC
TRBD1	.	TRBJ2-3	TRBV6-4	CASSIGQGADTQYF	TGTGCCAGCAGTATAGGACAGGGGGCAGATACGCAGTATTTT
.	.	TRBJ2-5	TRBV4-2	CASSQDLGGRGETQYF	TGTGCCAGCAGCCAAGATTTGGGAGGTAGGGGAGAGACCCAGTACTTC
TRBD1	.	TRBJ1-2	TRBV6-5	CASLGTGSKNYGYTF	TGTGCCAGTCTCGGGACAGGGTCGAAAAACTATGGCTACACCTTC
.	.	TRBJ1-2	TRBV10-2	CASSDEESYGYTF	TGCGCCAGCAGTGATGAAGAGTCCTATGGCTACACCTTC
.	.	TRBJ1-6	TRBV21-1	CASIYSTGGQSSYNSPLHF	TGTGCCAGCATCTATTCGACAGGGGGCCAAAGCTCCTATAATTCACCCCTCCACTTT
TRBD1	.	TRBJ1-6	TRBV19	CASSAPGTGNSPLHF	TGTGCCAGTAGTGCTCCCGGGACAGGGAATTCACCCCTCCACTTT
TRBD2	.	TRBJ2-5	TRBV19	CASSPRTSGGVRETQYF	TGTGCCAGTAGTCCCAGGACTAGCGGGGGGGTTCGAGAGACCCAGTACTTC
TRBD2	once	TRBJ2-1	TRBV5-8	CASSLSGGSYNEQFF	TGTGCCAGCAGCCTTAGCGGGGGGTCTTACAATGAGCAGTTCTTC
TRBD2	.	TRBJ2-5	TRBV6-5	CASRRSGGAGETQYF	TGTGCCAGCAGGAGGAGCGGGGGGGCCGGAGAGACCCAGTACTTC